This T cell receptor beta chain was recovered during a study of blood T cells in healthy people across ages. Findings and caveats of the study: Estimates drawn from one million T cells were deemed to understate diversity.

For this clonotype: What it binds is not known.

The second PCR ran about 7 to 12 cycles with a sample-barcoded 5' primer and J-beta primers. Each cDNA was tagged by a template-switch adaptor containing 12 random nucleotides. Using its own MiXCR run on the 5' RACE reads, TCRdb lists one record per CDR3 protein. The sample lists fewer than 650,000 distinct CDR3 sequences; approximately 26% were seen once. Germline assignment: CDR1 MNHEY and CDR2 SMNVEV (reference sequence). The CDR3 totals 13 residues. With V trimmed by 3 bases and J by 4 bases, 2 bases remained unmatched. Another study also made use of these data, one on T cells of mothers and their children. This second study says: Per mother, over 9.5 million TCR beta CDR3 reads were obtained; per child, about 3 million.

The chain carries TRBV27 and TRBJ2-5; 7 bases are shared with TRBD2. The receptor comes from a boy younger than 10 in good health. The specimen sequenced was blood. In DNA, the CDR3 is TGTGCCAGCAGTTTGGGGGGGACAGAGACCCAGTACTTC. Its protein is CASSLGGTETQYF.